This entry describes one TCR beta chain. In the library, individual cDNA molecules carried attached unique molecular identifiers. TCRdb itself ran the 5' RACE reads through MiXCR, one entry per CDR3 protein. This table holds fewer than 100,000 distinct CDR3 sequences, over 10% found once. These data belong to a study of early T cells in non-severe SARS-CoV-2 infection. The CDR3 extends over 14 amino acids. Germline CDR1 MNHEY, CDR2 SMNVEV (reference sequence). V gave up 6 bases and J gave up 8 bases, with 18 bases separating them. Sequencing used whole blood. The clonotype comes from an adult who was a healthcare worker with PCR-confirmed SARS-CoV-2 infection or an uninfected control (not recorded which). The V gene is TRBV27, the J gene TRBJ2-3, with D perhaps matching TRBD2 (6 bases). Here the CDR3 DNA reads TGTGCCAGCAGGCTAGCGCCTGGAAGGGGTACGCAGTATTTT. Amino acid sequence: CASRLAPGRGTQYF.